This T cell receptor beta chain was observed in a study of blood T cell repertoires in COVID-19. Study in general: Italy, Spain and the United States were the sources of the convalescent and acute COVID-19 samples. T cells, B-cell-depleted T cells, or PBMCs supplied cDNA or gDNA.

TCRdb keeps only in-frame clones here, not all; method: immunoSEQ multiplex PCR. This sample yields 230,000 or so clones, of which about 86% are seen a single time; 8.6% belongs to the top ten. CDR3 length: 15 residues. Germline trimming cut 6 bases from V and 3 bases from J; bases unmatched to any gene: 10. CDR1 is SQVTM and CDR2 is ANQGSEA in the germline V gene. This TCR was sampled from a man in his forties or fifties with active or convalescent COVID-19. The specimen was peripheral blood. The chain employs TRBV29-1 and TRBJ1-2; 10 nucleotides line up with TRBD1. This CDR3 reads CSVSKTGQGDYGYTF. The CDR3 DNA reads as TGCAGCGTCTCTAAAACCGGACAGGGGGACTATGGCTACACCTTC.